The present T cell receptor beta chain was sequenced within a study of T-cell reconstitution after alpha-beta-depleted transplantation in children. The authors prepared the TCRbeta library with unique molecular identifiers. TCRdb independently ran MiXCR on the PCR reads; one entry per CDR3 protein. The sample includes a few hundred thousand distinct CDR3 sequences, 25% to 30% of them seen just once. This CDR3 is 14 amino acids long. Germline CDR1 GTSNPN, CDR2 SVGIG (reference sequence). V was cut by 0 bases and J by 11 bases, with 19 bases left in between. The chain is built from TRBV30 and TRBJ1-1; the D gene is possibly TRBD1 (5 bases). This specimen consisted of PBMCs, obtained before TCRalphabeta/CD19-depleted stem cell transplant. This TCR was sampled from a boy under two years old with Wiskott-Aldrich syndrome, due to receive a stem cell transplant. The CDR3 nucleotides are TGTGCCTGGAGTGTACAGTCAGGGAGGGAGAAGGCTTTCTTT. Protein: CAWSVQSGREKAFF.